This T cell receptor (beta chain) stems from a study of blood T cell repertoires in COVID-19. Sequencing was performed with immunoSEQ multiplex PCR; in TCRdb, only in-frame clones are kept and a portion is missing. The sample has tens of thousands of clones; around three quarters are singletons. Germline V lookup: CDR1 MNHNS, CDR2 SASEGT. V lost 2 bases, J lost 15 bases, and 8 bases stayed unmatched. This CDR3 comprises 13 residues. Sequencing was done on a sample of peripheral blood. This sequence originates from a human donor in a cohort sampled during active COVID-19. This chain uses TRBV6-1 with TRBJ2-1; TRBD1 matches at 9 bases. This CDR3 is CASSEPVTGGRFF. CDR3 nucleotide sequence: TGTGCCAGCAGTGAACCCGTGACAGGGGGGCGGTTCTTC.